This TCR beta chain was captured by sequencing in a study of T cell repertoires in cytomegalovirus infection. For the study at large: Evidence of both CMV infection and a matching HLA type came from public TCR beta signatures. General study results and limits: In two of eight donors, the top clonotype was HLA-C-restricted CMV-specific.

The CDR3 is 16 residues long. V lost 2 bases to trimming and J lost 3 bases, with 13 bases between them. The V gene's germline CDR1 is SGHAT and CDR2 FQNNGV. A remark on this clonotype: The antigen is unknown.

One entry per CDR3 protein results from TCRdb running MiXCR on the reads. The data show roughly 180,000 distinct CDR3 sequences, with approximately 17% seen just once and around 27% held by the top ten. The genes are TRBV11-2 and TRBJ2-2; D perhaps matches TRBD1 (6 bases). Sequenced material: CD8+ T cells from PBMCs. This sequence was found in a human donor in good health (CMV status not recorded). Some clones in this sample may be carry-over from other donors' samples. The CDR3 nucleotides read TGTGCCAGCAGCTTATGGGGGCGAAAGGACACCGGGGAGCTGTTTTTT. Its protein product is CASSLWGRKDTGELFF.